This passage covers 20 T cell receptor beta chains from one sample sequenced in a study of blood T cell repertoires in COVID-19. Only in-frame clones appear in the TCRdb table, and some are missing; sequencing was by immunoSEQ multiplex PCR. The sample records some 280,000 clones, about nine tenths being singletons. The material sequenced was peripheral blood. These receptors all stem from a woman in her thirties or forties who had recovered from COVID-19.

V and J are TRBV7-6 and TRBJ2-1; TRBD1 agrees at 8 bases. The germline V gene encodes CDR1 SGHVS and CDR2 FNYEAQ. The CDR3 contains 14 residues. The junction had 8 bases not matched to a gene; V was cut back by 4 bases and J by 9 bases. CDR3 DNA: TGTGCCAGCAGCTCCCGGGACAGGCATCCTGAGCAGTTCTTC. Its protein is CASSSRDRHPEQFF.

CDR3 region: CASSAALGQYQETQYF. CDR3 bases: TGTGCCAGCAGCGCGGCGCTGGGACAGTACCAAGAGACCCAGTACTTC. The rearrangement links TRBV9 to TRBJ2-5; 7 bases line up with TRBD1. The CDR3 consists of 16 residues. Germline trimming cut 3 bases from V and 0 bases from J; bases unmatched to any gene: 8. The germline gives CDR1 SGDLS, CDR2 YYNGEE.

The chain is built from TRBV28 and TRBJ2-2; D might be TRBD1 (7 bases). The CDR3 covers 18 residues. Trimming cost V 3 bases and J 5 bases, with 22 bases left between them. The germline V gene has CDR1 MDHEN and CDR2 SYDVKM. The CDR3 nucleotides read TGTGCCAGCAGTTTCCCCCCGGGGGACAGCCATGGGACCGGGGAGCTGTTTTTT. It translates to CASSFPPGDSHGTGELFF.

CDR3 DNA sequence: TGTGCCAGCAGCCAAGATGTGTGGACAGCCATGAACACTGAAGCTTTCTTT. Translated: CASSQDVWTAMNTEAFF. The rearrangement uses TRBV14 and TRBJ1-1; tentatively, D is TRBD1 (6 bases). The length of the CDR3 is 17 residues. With 0 bases removed from V and 0 bases from J, the gap between germline ends came to 14 bases. The germline V gene has CDR1 SGHDN and CDR2 FVKESK.

The rearrangement joins TRBV5-1 to TRBJ2-7; TRBD1 matches at 7 bases. Trimming cost V 2 bases and J 3 bases; bases outside gene matches: 5. The CDR3 length is 14 residues. CDR1 and CDR2 from the germline V gene are SGHRS and YFSETQ. The CDR3 DNA reads as TGCGCCAGCAGCTTCGGGACAGCGAACTACGAGCAGTACTTC. Translation: CASSFGTANYEQYF.

CDR3 sequence (DNA): TGTGCCAGCAGCTTAGGTGGCAGGGGGCTTTACAATGAGCAGTTCTTC. Translated, it gives CASSLGGRGLYNEQFF. V usage is TRBV7-8 and J usage is TRBJ2-1, with TRBD1 matching 8 bases. The CDR3 has 16 amino acids. V was pared by 1 base and J by 4 bases, with 6 bases of the junction left unmatched. CDR1 and CDR2 from the germline V gene are SGHVS and FQNEAQ. The full variable domain, its missing parts supplied by reference TRBV7-8 and TRBJ2-1, is GAGVSQSPRYKVAKRGQDVALRCDPISGHVSLFWYQQALGQGPEFLTYFQNEAQLDKSGLPSDRFFAERPEGSVSTLKIQRTQQEDSAVYLCASSLGGRGLYNEQFFGPGTRLTVL.

The rearrangement links TRBV19 to TRBJ1-1; 11 positions match TRBD1. Unmatched junction bases numbered 11, after V lost 8 bases and J lost 6 bases. CDR3 length: 15 residues. Germline loops: CDR1 LNHDA, CDR2 SQIVND (reference sequence). The CDR3 sequence is CASFRRDRGKSEAFF. CDR3 DNA sequence: TGTGCCAGTTTCAGGAGGGACAGGGGGAAATCTGAAGCTTTCTTT.

V gene TRBV2 combines with J gene TRBJ2-4, with 10 bases that match TRBD1. CDR1 is SNHLY, CDR2 FYNNEI, per germline. This CDR3 has 20 residues. The ends lost 0 bases at V and 3 bases at J; junction bases unmatched: 14. This CDR3 is CASSEAPGQGPPIGKNIQYF. As DNA, the CDR3 is TGTGCCAGCAGTGAAGCGCCGGGACAGGGGCCCCCAATTGGCAAAAACATTCAGTACTTC.

The V and J genes are TRBV27 and TRBJ2-5; 7 bases fit TRBD1. With V trimmed by 6 bases and J by 8 bases, 9 bases remained unmatched. Looked up from germline, CDR1 is MNHEY and CDR2 is SMNVEV (reference sequence). The CDR3 consists of 13 residues. The CDR3 region has the DNA TGTGCCAGCAGCTTGGACAGGATTGGAACCCAGTACTTC. Protein sequence: CASSLDRIGTQYF.

This chain links TRBV5-4 with TRBJ2-2; TRBD2 is a possible D gene (6 bases). Germline values: CDR1 SGHNT, CDR2 YYREEE (reference sequence). Trimming left V 4 bases short and J 0 bases short, with 13 bases between. This CDR3 spans 16 amino acids. Here the CDR3 reads CASSRDGEANTGELFF. DNA for the CDR3: TGTGCCAGCAGCAGGGACGGGGAGGCGAACACCGGGGAGCTGTTTTTT.

This clone is a singleton in its sample. The CDR3 coding sequence is TGTGCCAGCAGCCTACCGGGACTAGGAACGGGGGAGACCCAGTACTTC. Its translation is CASSLPGLGTGETQYF. The chain has TRBV5-4 and TRBJ2-5, with 8 positions matching TRBD2. There are 16 residues in the CDR3. In germline, CDR1 is SGHNT, CDR2 YYREEE (reference sequence). The trim removed 4 bases at V and 5 bases at J, leaving 13 bases unmatched.

The rearrangement joins TRBV18 to TRBJ2-5, with 9 positions matching TRBD1. The trim removed 0 bases at V and 5 bases at J, leaving 7 bases unmatched. The CDR3 is 16 amino acids. Germline V gene lookup returns CDR1 KGHSH and CDR2 LQKENI. The CDR3, as DNA: TGTGCCAGCTCACCACCGGGGACAGGGCCGGGGGAGACCCAGTACTTC. The encoded protein is CASSPPGTGPGETQYF.

In its sample, this clone was seen many times. V is TRBV6-5 and J is TRBJ1-2; 8 nucleotides agree with TRBD1. Germline V gene sequence: CDR1 MNHEY, CDR2 SVGAGI. The CDR3 runs to 15 residues. V shed 0 bases, J shed 12 bases, and the junction held 12 bases outside the gene matches. CDR3 coding DNA: TGTGCCAGCAGTTACTCGGCTGATAGGGACAGGAGACACACCTTC. Translated: CASSYSADRDRRHTF.

The chain recombines TRBV27 with TRBJ1-2; 8 bases agree with TRBD1. Unmatched junction bases numbered 13, after V lost 5 bases and J lost 8 bases. The CDR3 totals 15 residues. Germline CDR1 reads MNHEY; CDR2 reads SMNVEV (reference sequence). CDR3 DNA: TGTGCCAGCAGTATTACCGGACAGGGCCCTGCGGGCTACACCTTC. Protein product: CASSITGQGPAGYTF.

This chain connects TRBV19 to TRBJ1-2; D is ambiguous. The CDR3 is 13 amino acids. CDR1 LNHDA and CDR2 SQIVND come from the germline V gene (reference sequence). Trimming took off 5 bases at V and 7 bases at J, with 14 bases between the two ends. The CDR3 is CASSSEGRVGYTF. For the CDR3, the DNA is TGTGCCAGTAGTTCGGAGGGAAGGGTTGGCTACACCTTC.

This clone was picked up one time. The J gene is TRBJ2-7, the V gene TRBV7-9, with D possibly matching TRBD2 (6 bases). CDR1 and CDR2 from the germline V gene are SEHNR and FQNEAQ (reference sequence). CDR3 length: 16 amino acids. The germline V and J ends were trimmed by 5 bases and 0 bases, with 17 bases remaining between them. CDR3: CASSAGGVWSSYEQYF. The CDR3 nucleotides are TGTGCCAGCAGCGCCGGAGGGGTATGGTCCTCCTACGAGCAGTACTTC.

This clone appeared a single time. The chain is built from TRBV6-4 and TRBJ2-1; maybe TRBD2 (5 bases). This CDR3 is built from 14 residues. Germline CDR1 MRHNA, CDR2 SNTAGT. Trimming removed 2 bases at V and 9 bases at J, with 14 bases between. Written as DNA, the CDR3 is TGTGCCAGCAGTGACATCGCTAGCTTCGGTGAGCAGTTCTTC. It translates to CASSDIASFGEQFF.

CDR3 in DNA: TGTGCCAGCAGTTACTGGCCAGGGCGCTACGAGCAGTACTTC. Protein sequence: CASSYWPGRYEQYF. The chain combines TRBV6-6 with TRBJ2-7; weak D call: TRBD1 (5 bases). CDR1 is MNHNY, CDR2 SVGAGI, per germline (reference sequence). Trimming cost V 1 base and J 3 bases, with 10 bases left between them. This CDR3 contains 14 residues.

This chain uses TRBV7-2 with TRBJ2-4; 10 bases line up with TRBD2. The germline V gene encodes CDR1 SGHTA and CDR2 FQGNSA. Losses at the gene ends were 5 bases for V and 0 bases for J; bases not matched to a gene: 7. The CDR3 has 17 residues. The CDR3: CASSPPGLAEAKNIQYF. CDR3 nucleotide sequence: TGTGCCAGCAGCCCCCCTGGACTAGCGGAAGCCAAAAACATTCAGTACTTC.

This clone was seen only once. J is TRBJ2-1 and V is TRBV3-1 (or the pseudogene TRBV3-2); 8 bases line up with TRBD2. The CDR3 runs 16 residues. The germline V gene encodes CDR1 LGHDT and CDR2 YNNKEL (reference sequence). After removal of 1 base from V and 4 bases from J, the junction contained 6 bases not matched to a gene. The CDR3 DNA reads TGTGCCAGCAGCCAAGTGGGGACTAGGGGGTACAATGAGCAGTTCTTC. Its translation: CASSQVGTRGYNEQFF.